This T cell receptor (beta chain) appears in the sequencing data of a study of shared clonotypes between healthy human individuals (dated by TCRdb to about 2020). Background for the entire study: The cohort included three men and a couple of women between 18 and 49 years of age. For each donor, CD4 naive and CD4 memory were each run on three plates, CD8 naive on two plates, and CD8 memory on one plate. To estimate repertoire size and how much clonotype sharing occurs between individuals, the study deeply sequenced the blood TCR repertoires of five healthy adults. Different laboratories and diverse techniques were used to prepare libraries and sequence TCR repertoires, to increase sequencing depth and limit assay-specific biases. Between about 0.8 and 9.5 billion PBMCs per donor were obtained by leukapheresis. General study outcomes and caveats: Because the study included only a small number of donors, the genetic and exposure-history diversity represented was limited. Higher generation probabilities were observed for clonotypes shared by all four sorted-subset donors than for non-shared clonotypes. Larger estimated clonotype richness was generally found for naive subsets than for memory subsets. Only blood was sampled, and tissue TCR repertoires likely differ from those in blood. Even with the large sequencing depth, rarefaction of the sorted-subset datasets indicated that sequencing was incomplete. Roughly 5% of naive CD4, 3.5% of naive CD8, about 2.4% of memory CD4, and approximately 0.4% of memory CD8 clonotypes were shared across several donors. Based on pairwise subsampling, the degree of clonotype sharing among donors was expected to be affected by sequencing depth.

Healthy HIV-negative adults with no recently reported acute infections or vaccinations were included as donors. Every donor was a Caucasian adult living in Nashville, Tennessee, USA. CD4+ T cells were enriched by magnetic negative selection; naive cells were then positively selected on CD45RA, and the negative fraction formed the memory subset. Blood was collected by leukapheresis, and PBMCs were isolated by Ficoll-Histopaque density gradient centrifugation and then cryopreserved in liquid nitrogen vapor phase. Purity and quantity of every magnetically sorted T cell population were checked by analytical flow cytometry. Genomic DNA was isolated from each sorted fraction and quantified by UV absorbance on a Nanodrop 2000c. There are 13 amino acids in the CDR3, from cysteine to phenylalanine inclusive. The sequence is cut down to CDR3 DNA, 39 bases in frame from base 1. V is pruned by 2 bases and J by 11 bases, leaving 6 bases of the junction without a gene match. Via the germline V gene, CDR1 is MNHNS and CDR2 SASEGT.

This clone has just one count. The clone's antigen remains unknown. No base quality information exists; no much larger clone differs at one position. TCR CDR3 regions were amplified from genomic DNA by multiplex PCR using the deep immunoSEQ assay. Extracted genomic DNA from each cell subset was spread evenly across all wells of several immunoSEQ 96-well plates, with each plate serving as a replicate. Each replicate PCR for sorted subsets received 200 ng genomic DNA, equal to 30,000 or so T cell genomes. The purified libraries were quantified using a Qubit 3.0 fluorometer, sized with a Bioanalyzer 2100, and then quantified again using the KAPA Library Quantification kit. Every immunoSEQ 96-well plate was sequenced on a separate single-read 150-cycle Illumina NextSeq 550 flow cell. The study's processing was this. Because the immunoSEQ output held only junctional sequences and lacked quality scores, the filtering could not match the filtering applied to full-length reads. To assign V/J genes and CDR3, sequences were annotated using PyIR, a Python wrapper for IgBLAST v1.9, with IMGT germline references. Reads were filtered out if the reads had weak V/J assignments (E-value above 1e-6), no CDR3, stop codons, out-of-frame junctions, or ambiguous translated residues. V3J clonotypes were defined as sequences sharing an identical inferred V gene, J gene, and CDR3 amino acid sequence. To compute the percentage overlap between repertoires, the number of shared unique clonotypes was divided by the size of the smaller repertoire. RTK rarefaction, the Chao1 estimator, and Recon v2.1 estimates of unobserved clonotypes were used to assess repertoire richness. OLGA was used to compute generation probabilities for all TCRbeta clonotypes that the gDNA method yielded from a few donors. The immuneACCESS repertoire file appears here via TCRdb, limited to in-frame rearrangements. These files lack a portion of the clones; in checked studies, under half of the deficit traces to unresolved V genes, and the cause of the others is not known. D and trimming come from the DNA, and the V and J calls and clone size come from that table. The sample contains about 2.4 million clones, more than 85% of them found a single time. The ten most abundant clones make up approximately 0.37% of the sample.

The clonotype originates from a man aged 18-30 years in good health. Some clones in this sample may be carry-over from other donors' samples. The rearranged segments are TRBV6-1 and TRBJ1-1, with 9 bases matching TRBD1. What was sequenced was naive CD4+ T cells from PBMCs. Sample cell subset or site, as interpreted from the label and publication: CD45RA+ positively selected. The CDR3 has the sequence CASSERGTGMAFF. The DNA sequence reads TGTGCCAGCAGTGAAAGAGGGACAGGGATGGCTTTCTTT.